Following are 30 T cell receptor beta chains from one sample sequenced in a study of T cells in localized non-small cell lung cancer. Assay used: immunoSEQ multiplex PCR; TCRdb lists only in-frame clones, some missing. The data show approximately 24,000 clones, approximately 90% seen once. This material consisted of peripheral blood, taken before any cancer treatment. All receptors come from an older female donor with stage II squamous cell lung carcinoma.

This chain uses TRBV6-5 with TRBJ2-7; 11 bases align to TRBD1. The V and J ends lost 6 bases and 9 bases, in that order; junction bases with no gene match: 10. CDR1 and CDR2 (germline): MNHEY, SVGAGI. There are 14 residues in the CDR3. The CDR3 DNA reads TGTGCCAGCAGGTCCGGGACAGGGGGATCCGGGCAGTACTTC. Its translation: CASRSGTGGSGQYF.

J is TRBJ1-1 and V is TRBV11-1, with TRBD1 as a possible D gene (5 bases). This CDR3 has 18 residues. From germline, CDR1 is SGHAT and CDR2 FQDESV (reference sequence). The V and J ends lost 3 bases and 0 bases respectively, with 20 bases between them. CDR3 bases: TGTGCCAGCAGCTTTGCCCCCTATGACAGACCCATGAACACTGAAGCTTTCTTT. It translates to CASSFAPYDRPMNTEAFF.

The rearrangement links TRBV27 to TRBJ2-5; the D gene is possibly TRBD1 (5 bases). This CDR3 region has 14 residues. V lost 5 bases, J lost 2 bases, and 12 bases lay in between. Germline V gives CDR1 MNHEY, CDR2 SMNVEV (reference sequence). The CDR3 region is CASSRRTFQETQYF. CDR3 nucleotides: TGTGCCAGCAGTCGAAGGACATTTCAAGAGACCCAGTACTTC.

V is TRBV30 and J is TRBJ1-1; TRBD1 matches 7 bases. Germline V gene data show CDR1 as GTSNPN and CDR2 as SVGIG (reference sequence). The CDR3 contains 13 residues. Trimming removed 1 base from V and 5 bases from J; junction bases left unmatched: 4. This CDR3 reads CAWSAQGGTEAFF. Here the CDR3 DNA reads TGTGCCTGGAGTGCCCAGGGGGGGACTGAAGCTTTCTTT.

The chain joins TRBV27 to TRBJ2-3; D call uncertain. This CDR3 is 15 amino acids long. V lost 5 bases to trimming and J lost 2 bases, with 14 bases between them. Germline CDR1 and CDR2: MNHEY and SMNVEV (reference sequence). CDR3 in DNA: TGTGCCAGCAGTGTTTCCGGACGTCCCACAGATACGCAGTATTTT. Residues: CASSVSGRPTDTQYF.

The chain links TRBV5-1 to TRBJ1-2; 7 nucleotides agree with TRBD1. Losses at the gene ends were 2 bases for V and 4 bases for J; bases not matched to a gene: 14. CDR1 and CDR2 (germline): SGHRS, YFSETQ. This CDR3 is 17 amino acids long. The CDR3: CASSLNPTDRAPYGYTF. Written as DNA, the CDR3 is TGCGCCAGCAGCTTAAACCCCACCGACAGGGCACCCTATGGCTACACCTTC.

This chain joins TRBV7-2 and TRBJ1-2; D possibly corresponds to TRBD1 (5 bases). This CDR3 spans 12 amino acids. The germline V and J ends were trimmed by 2 bases and 6 bases, with 7 bases remaining between them. CDR1 is SGHTA, CDR2 FQGNSA, per germline. CDR3 loop: CASSLQGNGYTF. CDR3 bases: TGTGCCAGCAGCTTACAGGGAAATGGCTACACCTTC.

The chain recombines TRBV7-8 with TRBJ2-2; 12 bases line up with TRBD1. With V trimmed by 3 bases and J by 2 bases, 1 base remained unmatched. Germline V gives CDR1 SGHVS, CDR2 FQNEAQ. The CDR3 is made up of 16 amino acids. The CDR3 sequence is CASSFGTGGNTGELFF. As DNA, the CDR3 is TGTGCCAGCAGCTTCGGGACAGGGGGCAACACCGGGGAGCTGTTTTTT.

This rearrangement joins TRBV6-6 to TRBJ1-2, with 11 bases aligning to TRBD1. From germline, CDR1 is MNHNY and CDR2 SVGAGI (reference sequence). Germline trimming cut 2 bases from V and 4 bases from J; bases unmatched to any gene: 6. The CDR3 spans 16 residues. The CDR3 DNA reads as TGTGCCAGCAGTTACGGGACAGGGGGGCAGGGCTATGGCTACACCTTC. It specifies CASSYGTGGQGYGYTF.

The V call is TRBV5-1, the J call TRBJ1-5; D gene uncertain. The V and J ends lost 0 bases and 5 bases respectively, with 6 bases between them. Germline-derived CDR1 and CDR2 are SGHRS and YFSETQ. The CDR3 has 13 amino acids. The CDR3: CASSLAADQPQHF. CDR3 DNA: TGCGCCAGCAGCTTGGCCGCCGATCAGCCCCAGCATTTT.

The J gene is TRBJ1-4, the V gene TRBV15; D may be TRBD1 (5 bases). Trimming shortened V by 1 base and J by 8 bases, and 17 bases separated the two germline ends. This CDR3 is built from 16 residues. Germline CDR1 is LNHNV and CDR2 is YYDKDF (reference sequence). This CDR3 reads CATSRVTGGLGEKLFF. The CDR3 DNA follows: TGTGCCACCAGCAGAGTGACCGGGGGTTTAGGCGAAAAACTGTTTTTT.

CDR3 in DNA: TGTGCCAGCAGCGTAGATGGGACATACCCTGAGACCCAGTACTTC. It yields the protein CASSVDGTYPETQYF. The rearrangement joins TRBV9 to TRBJ2-5; TRBD1 might be the D (6 bases). CDR1 and CDR2 (germline): SGDLS, YYNGEE. This CDR3 region has 15 residues. Trimming removed 0 bases from V and 5 bases from J, with 14 bases in between.

V usage is TRBV9 and J usage is TRBJ1-6; unclear D gene. Germline V gene sequence: CDR1 SGDLS, CDR2 YYNGEE. V lost 2 bases and J 0 bases, leaving 18 bases between the germline ends. The length of the CDR3 is 19 residues. CDR3 residues: CASSVLIGGGHSYNSPLHF. The CDR3 nucleotides read TGTGCCAGCAGCGTTCTTATCGGTGGCGGCCACTCCTATAATTCACCCCTCCACTTT.

This chain joins TRBV6-1 and TRBJ1-6, with D perhaps matching TRBD1 (6 bases). The ends were cut back, 0 bases at V and 5 bases at J, with 11 bases in the middle. CDR1 and CDR2 from the germline V gene are MNHNS and SASEGT. The CDR3 runs 16 residues. The CDR3 sequence is CASSEARGANNSPLHF. In nucleotides, the CDR3 is TGTGCCAGCAGTGAAGCGCGGGGGGCCAATAATTCACCCCTCCACTTT.

This clone was picked up a small number of times. The chain couples TRBV5-3 to TRBJ2-7; D is uncertain. TRBV5-3 is recorded as an ORF, its role being uncertain. V lost 5 bases, J lost 11 bases, and 8 bases lay in between. This CDR3 is 9 amino acids long. Here the CDR3 reads CARRRSKYF. The CDR3 bases are TGTGCCAGAAGACGCAGTAAGTACTTC.

The genes are TRBV5-1 and TRBJ2-7, with no clear D. Per germline, CDR1 SGHRS and CDR2 YFSETQ. The CDR3 contains 11 residues. Trimming stripped 2 bases from V and 6 bases from J, with 6 bases between. DNA of the CDR3: TGCGCCAGCAGCTTTTCGCGCGAGCAGTACTTC. It encodes CASSFSREQYF.

This clone was recorded once. This rearrangement joins TRBV6-5 to TRBJ2-7, with 7 bases aligning to TRBD2. The CDR3 is 13 amino acids. Germline CDR1 and CDR2: MNHEY and SVGAGI. The J segment lost 9 bases and the V segment lost 0 bases, leaving 5 bases of the junction unmatched. The CDR3 here is CASSYSGGTRQYF. The DNA for the CDR3 is TGTGCCAGCAGTTACTCGGGGGGGACCCGGCAGTACTTC.

V and J are TRBV5-6 and TRBJ1-1; 7 bases agree with TRBD1. The V gene's germline CDR1 is SGHDT and CDR2 YYEEEE. This CDR3 spans 17 amino acids. V gave up 4 bases and J gave up 0 bases; unmatched junction bases: 12. In nucleotides, the CDR3 is TGTGCCAGCAGCACGACAGGGTTCCTTAAGATGAACACTGAAGCTTTCTTT. Protein sequence: CASSTTGFLKMNTEAFF.

The gene calls are TRBV7-9 and TRBJ1-1; tentatively, D is TRBD1 (5 bases). The germline V and J ends were trimmed by 1 base and 2 bases, with 14 bases remaining between them. The CDR3 contains 16 residues. Per germline, CDR1 SEHNR and CDR2 FQNEAQ (reference sequence). The CDR3: CASSLVETGFNTEAFF. The CDR3 DNA reads TGTGCCAGCAGCTTAGTAGAAACAGGATTCAACACTGAAGCTTTCTTT.

This sequence joins TRBV5-1 and TRBJ2-7; TRBD1 matches at 7 bases. Trimming cost V 4 bases and J 3 bases; bases outside gene matches: 10. The CDR3 sequence is 15 residues long. Germline lookup yields CDR1 SGHRS and CDR2 YFSETQ. The CDR3 is CASSERGGAYYEQYF. The DNA of the CDR3 is TGCGCCAGCAGCGAAAGAGGGGGCGCCTACTACGAGCAGTACTTC. The full variable domain, with the rest looked up from reference TRBV5-1 and TRBJ2-7, is KAGVTQTPRYLIKTRGQQVTLSCSPISGHRSVSWYQQTPGQGLQFLFEYFSETQRNKGNFPGRFSGRQFSNSRSEMNVSTLELGDSALYLCASSERGGAYYEQYFGPGTRLTVT.

About this clone itself: One end of the junction fails to match germline, which may point to a read error. This sequence joins TRBV4-3 and TRBJ2-7; 10 bases are shared with TRBD2. Germline V gene sequence: CDR1 LGHNA, CDR2 YSLEER. The CDR3 extends over 14 amino acids. The CDR3 loop is CASSQDSGGSEQHF. CDR3 coding DNA: TGCGCCAGCAGCCAAGATAGCGGGGGGTCCGAGCAGCACTTC.

The CDR3 nucleotides read TGTGCCAGCAGTTCGACATTATATACGCAGTATTTT. It yields the protein CASSSTLYTQYF. The chain combines TRBV6-5 with TRBJ2-3; D ambiguous. The CDR3 sequence is 12 residues long. V gave up 4 bases and J gave up 7 bases, with 9 bases separating them. Germline V lookup: CDR1 MNHEY, CDR2 SVGAGI.

The chain joins TRBV7-2 to TRBJ2-7, with D possibly being TRBD1 or TRBD2 (5 bases each). The CDR3 totals 14 residues. Trimming removed 2 bases at V and 2 bases at J, with 10 bases between. Germline-derived CDR1 and CDR2 are SGHTA and FQGNSA. CDR3 region: CASSLTGTAYEQYF. For the CDR3, the DNA is TGTGCCAGCAGCTTAACCGGGACGGCCTACGAGCAGTACTTC. Variable domain in full (rest from reference TRBV7-2 and TRBJ2-7): GAGVSQSPSNKVTEKGKDVELRCDPISGHTALYWYRQSLGQGLEFLIYFQGNSAPDKSGLPSDRFSAERTGGSVSTLTIQRTQQEDSAVYLCASSLTGTAYEQYFGPGTRLTVT.

The genes are TRBV28 and TRBJ1-6, with D unresolved. Per germline, CDR1 MDHEN and CDR2 SYDVKM. The CDR3 contains 13 residues. Trimming removed 2 bases from V and 9 bases from J, with 8 bases in between. In DNA form, the CDR3 reads TGTGCCAGCAGTTTACTTGAGGGTTCACCCCTCCACTTT. Translated, it gives CASSLLEGSPLHF. Variable domain in full (rest from reference TRBV28 and TRBJ1-6): DVKVTQSSRYLVKRTGEKVFLECVQDMDHENMFWYRQDPGLGLRLIYFSYDVKMKEKGDIPEGYSVSREKKERFSLILESASTNQTSMYLCASSLLEGSPLHFGNGTRLTVT.

This chain uses TRBV5-6 with TRBJ1-2; TRBD1 agrees at 11 bases. V lost 4 bases and J lost 5; bases outside the gene matches: 19. The CDR3 is made up of 19 amino acids. The germline V gene encodes CDR1 SGHDT and CDR2 YYEEEE. Written as DNA, the CDR3 is TGTGCCAGCAGCAAATTCTCCGGGACAGGGGGAGGTGTTGGGTATGGCTACACCTTC. This codes for CASSKFSGTGGGVGYGYTF.

The chain recombines TRBV19 with TRBJ1-2; D not certain. V lost 2 bases and J 5 bases, leaving 15 bases between the germline ends. Germline lookup yields CDR1 LNHDA and CDR2 SQIVND (reference sequence). The CDR3 has 15 residues. The CDR3 DNA sequence: TGTGCCAGTAGTATATCCATCTTCGATCAATATGGCTACACCTTC. Protein product: CASSISIFDQYGYTF.

This clone was detected a few times. The rearrangement links TRBV7-2 to TRBJ1-5, with a tentative D call TRBD1 (6 bases). V was clipped by 5 bases and J by 0 bases, with 14 bases between them. This CDR3 spans 16 amino acids. Germline CDR1 is SGHTA and CDR2 is FQGNSA. DNA of the CDR3: TGTGCCAGCAGCCAAGGGACAAGATATAGCAATCAGCCCCAGCATTTT. Translation gives CASSQGTRYSNQPQHF.

J is TRBJ2-1 and V is TRBV11-2; 8 nucleotides align to TRBD2. This CDR3 comprises 16 residues. Trimming took 4 bases from V and 4 from J; bases not matched to a gene: 9. Looked up from germline, CDR1 is SGHAT and CDR2 is FQNNGV. The CDR3 protein is CASSSLGGRTYNEQFF. The CDR3 DNA reads as TGTGCCAGCAGCTCACTCGGCGGGAGGACTTACAATGAGCAGTTCTTC.

The chain links TRBV5-3 to TRBJ1-2, with D perhaps TRBD1 (6 bases). TRBV5-3 is given ORF status, its function remaining uncertain. The V end was cut by 1 base, the J end by 4 bases, with 23 bases between. The CDR3 sequence is 18 residues long. The CDR3 nucleotides read TGTGCCAGAAGCTTGTCCCGGGACATGGCCGAGATGGGCTATGGCTACACCTTC. Translation: CARSLSRDMAEMGYGYTF.

This clone was observed a single time. This rearrangement joins TRBV5-8 to TRBJ2-5, with D unclear. V was cut by 5 bases and J by 9 bases, with 11 bases left in between. In germline, CDR1 is SGHTS, CDR2 YDEGEE. The CDR3 contains 11 residues. The CDR3 nucleotides read TGTGCCAGCAGATTAGACGGCCCCCAGTACTTC. Amino acids: CASRLDGPQYF.